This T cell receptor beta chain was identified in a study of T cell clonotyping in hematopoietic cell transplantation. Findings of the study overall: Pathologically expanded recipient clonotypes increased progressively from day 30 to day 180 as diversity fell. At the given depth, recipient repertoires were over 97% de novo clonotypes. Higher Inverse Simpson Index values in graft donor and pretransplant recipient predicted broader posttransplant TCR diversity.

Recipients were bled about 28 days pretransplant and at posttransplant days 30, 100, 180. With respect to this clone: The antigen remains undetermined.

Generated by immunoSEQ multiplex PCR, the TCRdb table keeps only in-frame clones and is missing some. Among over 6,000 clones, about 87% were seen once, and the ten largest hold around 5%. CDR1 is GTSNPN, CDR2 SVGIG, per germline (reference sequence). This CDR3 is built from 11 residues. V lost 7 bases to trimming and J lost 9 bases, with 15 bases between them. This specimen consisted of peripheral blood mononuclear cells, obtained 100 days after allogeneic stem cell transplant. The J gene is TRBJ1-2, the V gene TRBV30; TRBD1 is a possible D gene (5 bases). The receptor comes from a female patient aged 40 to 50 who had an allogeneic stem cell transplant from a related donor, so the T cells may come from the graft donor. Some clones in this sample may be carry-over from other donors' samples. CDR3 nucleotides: TGTGCCTCCCTAGGATCAGGGCGCTACACCTTC. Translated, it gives CASLGSGRYTF. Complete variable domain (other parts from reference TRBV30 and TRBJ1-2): SQTIHQWPATLVQPVGSPLSLECTVEGTSNPNLYWYRQAAGRGLQLLFYSVGIGQISSEVPQNLSASRPQDRQFILSSKKLLLSDSGFYLCASLGSGRYTFGSGTRLTVV.